The clone carrying this TCR beta chain was recorded a few times. The data stem from a study of control samples from healthy donors and cancer patients. The repertoire was sequenced with immunoSEQ multiplex PCR; TCRdb's copy has only in-frame clones and lacks some. The sample includes about 83,000 clones, roughly 89% seen only once; the top ten take roughly 15%. CDR1 is SGHNT and CDR2 is YYREEE in the germline V gene (reference sequence). The CDR3 is made up of 16 amino acids. The V and J ends lost 2 bases and 2 bases respectively, with 14 bases between them. This TCR came from a man aged 45 to 65 in good health. This chain links TRBV5-4 with TRBJ1-5; D may be TRBD1 (6 bases). Sequencing used blood. The CDR3 loop reads CASSFGGARGNQPQHF. CDR3 bases: TGTGCCAGCAGCTTTGGGGGGGCACGGGGCAATCAGCCCCAGCATTTT. The whole variable domain, filled in from reference TRBV5-4 and TRBJ1-5, reads ETGVTQSPTHLIKTRGQQVTLRCSSQSGHNTVSWYQQALGQGPQFIFQYYREEENGRGNFPPRFSGLQFPNYSSELNVNALELDDSALYLCASSFGGARGNQPQHFGDGTRLSIL.